These 23 T cell receptor beta chains were all obtained from the same sample, sequenced in a study of blood T cell repertoires in COVID-19 (dated by TCRdb to 2018 to 2020). Libraries were made using the immunoSEQ multiplex PCR assay. The table comes from immuneACCESS by way of TCRdb, which keeps in-frame sequences with V and J called. Part of the clones is missing from these tables; in studies checked, under half for an unresolved V gene and the rest for unknown reasons. This sample comprises tens of thousands of clones, 85% to 90% of them detected only once. Together, the top ten hold 10% of the sample. Specimen: peripheral blood. All receptors derive from a man aged 55 to 70 with acute or convalescent COVID-19.

This clone was detected once. The gene calls are TRBV25-1 and TRBJ1-1; D gene ambiguous. Germline V gene data show CDR1 as MGHDK and CDR2 as SYGVNS. Trimming took 4 bases from V and 0 from J, leaving 6 bases between them. The CDR3 covers 13 residues. The CDR3: CASSGYMNTEAFF. The DNA for the CDR3 is TGTGCCAGCAGTGGGTACATGAACACTGAAGCTTTCTTT.

The J gene is TRBJ2-7, the V gene TRBV5-1; 7 bases align to TRBD1. V shed 4 bases, J shed 3 bases, and the junction held 4 bases outside the gene matches. The CDR3 totals 13 residues. Germline CDR1 reads SGHRS; CDR2 reads YFSETQ. CDR3 DNA sequence: TGCGCCAGCAGCCCGGGACAGAGCTACGAGCAGTACTTC. Translated, it gives CASSPGQSYEQYF.

The V call is TRBV7-9, the J call TRBJ1-2; 8 bases fit TRBD1. The ends lost 5 bases at V and 3 bases at J; junction bases unmatched: 17. The CDR3 totals 18 residues. The germline V gene has CDR1 SEHNR and CDR2 FQNEAQ (reference sequence). This chain's CDR3 is CASSPPAGQGYDDYGYTF. CDR3 in DNA: TGTGCCAGCAGCCCCCCAGCAGGACAGGGCTACGATGACTATGGCTACACCTTC.

The chain recombines TRBV5-1 with TRBJ1-4, with 8 nucleotides matching TRBD1. Losses at the gene ends were 3 bases for V and 5 bases for J; bases not matched to a gene: 6. Germline loops: CDR1 SGHRS, CDR2 YFSETQ. The CDR3 is 15 amino acids. DNA of the CDR3: TGCGCCAGCAGCTCCCGGACAGGGCGCAATGAAAAACTGTTTTTT. Translation: CASSSRTGRNEKLFF.

This chain uses TRBV10-1 with TRBJ2-5; perhaps TRBD2 as D (5 bases). The germline gives CDR1 WNHNN, CDR2 SYGVQD (reference sequence). Trimming took off 5 bases at V and 1 base at J, with 5 bases between the two ends. CDR3 length: 12 residues. CDR3 nucleotide sequence: TGCGCCAGCAGTCGGGGCCAAGAGACCCAGTACTTC. Protein sequence: CASSRGQETQYF.

The chain employs TRBV5-1 and TRBJ2-1; D gene unclear. Trimming took off 3 bases at V and 15 bases at J, with 22 bases between the two ends. The CDR3 length is 14 residues. Looked up from germline, CDR1 is SGHRS and CDR2 is YFSETQ. Written as DNA, the CDR3 is TGCGCCAGCAGCTCCCAAGCTCCCCCTAGAAAGGCGTTCTTC. It encodes CASSSQAPPRKAFF.

The V and J genes are TRBV6-5 and TRBJ2-2, with D maybe TRBD1 (6 bases). This CDR3 comprises 15 residues. Per germline, CDR1 MNHEY and CDR2 SVGAGI. V was cut by 0 bases and J by 6 bases, with 11 bases left in between. The CDR3 nucleotides read TGTGCCAGCAGTTACTCCGACAGGCGGGCCGGGGAGCTGTTTTTT. Translated, it gives CASSYSDRRAGELFF.

The CDR3 region has the DNA TGTGCCAGCAGTGATTACTTAGGACGGGGGGGGTACAATGAGCAGTTCTTC. The encoded protein is CASSDYLGRGGYNEQFF. V usage is TRBV6-1 and J usage is TRBJ2-1; 8 nucleotides match TRBD2. Germline assignment: CDR1 MNHNS and CDR2 SASEGT. Trimming at V came to 3 bases and at J to 4 bases, leaving 11 bases not matched to a gene. This CDR3 is 17 amino acids long.

J is TRBJ2-1 and V is TRBV27; 8 nucleotides match TRBD2. The CDR3 consists of 15 residues. The germline V gene encodes CDR1 MNHEY and CDR2 SMNVEV (reference sequence). Germline trimming cut 10 bases from V and 0 bases from J; bases unmatched to any gene: 8. CDR3 amino acids: CAIRRGGSSYNEQFF. In DNA form, the CDR3 reads TGTGCCATCCGCCGGGGGGGGAGCTCCTACAATGAGCAGTTCTTC.

V gene TRBV5-1 combines with J gene TRBJ2-5; tentatively, D is TRBD2 (7 bases). There are 15 residues in the CDR3. The germline CDR1 and CDR2 sequences are SGHRS and YFSETQ. Trimming pared 2 bases from V and 2 bases from J, leaving 13 bases between. The CDR3 loop reads CASSFLRGGQETQYF. The CDR3 region has the DNA TGCGCCAGCAGCTTCCTTAGGGGGGGGCAAGAGACCCAGTACTTC.

The gene calls are TRBV5-1 and TRBJ1-6; 7 bases are a match to TRBD1. Germline V gene data show CDR1 as SGHRS and CDR2 as YFSETQ. The CDR3 contains 15 residues. V shed 0 bases, J shed 4 bases, and the junction held 1 base outside the gene matches. CDR3 in amino acids: CASSLGGQYNSPLHF. The DNA of the CDR3 is TGCGCCAGCAGCTTGGGGGGACAGTATAATTCACCCCTCCACTTT.

V and J are TRBV18 and TRBJ2-2; 8 bases match TRBD1. The CDR3 extends over 18 amino acids. J was trimmed by 1 base and V by 3 bases; bases with no gene match: 10. Germline V gives CDR1 KGHSH, CDR2 LQKENI. This CDR3 is CASSPRNPGTGNTGELFF. DNA for the CDR3: TGTGCCAGCTCACCCCGAAACCCCGGGACAGGGAACACCGGGGAGCTGTTTTTT.

This clone was counted once. This sequence joins TRBV6-5 and TRBJ2-7, with a possible D match to TRBD2 (6 bases). Looked up from germline, CDR1 is MNHEY and CDR2 is SVGAGI. Trimming stripped 11 bases from V and 1 base from J, with 15 bases between. This CDR3 has 13 amino acids. CDR3 nucleotide sequence: TGTGCCGCCGGGCGGAGGGATTCCTACGAGCAGTACTTC. It is translated as CAAGRRDSYEQYF.

This chain links TRBV7-2 with TRBJ1-1, with D possibly being TRBD1 (5 bases). Trimming cost V 6 bases and J 4 bases, with 18 bases left between them. The length of the CDR3 is 15 residues. Germline CDR1 is SGHTA and CDR2 is FQGNSA. The chain's CDR3 is CASSRGIGGSTEAFF. The CDR3 nucleotides are TGTGCCAGCAGTCGGGGCATTGGGGGGAGCACTGAAGCTTTCTTT.

About this clone itself: One end of the junction is discordant with germline, which a read error may explain. V gene TRBV14 combines with J gene TRBJ1-2; possible D gene TRBD1, 6 bases. Germline V gene lookup returns CDR1 SGHDN and CDR2 FVKESK. There are 11 residues in the CDR3. As DNA, the CDR3 is TGTGCCAGCAGCCCCGGGGGGGCAGGGGACTTC. This encodes CASSPGGAGDF.

The chain is built from TRBV7-2 and TRBJ1-1; D is unresolved. This CDR3 has 14 amino acids. V lost 0 bases and J lost 4, with 9 bases in between. In germline, CDR1 is SGHTA, CDR2 FQGNSA. CDR3 bases: TGTGCCAGCAGCTTAGCCGTCCGGGGCACTGAAGCTTTCTTT. It translates to CASSLAVRGTEAFF.

The chain employs TRBV19 and TRBJ2-2; perhaps TRBD2 as D (7 bases). The V gene's germline CDR1 is LNHDA and CDR2 SQIVND (reference sequence). The CDR3 is 16 amino acids. V lost 3 bases, J lost 5 bases, and 16 bases lay in between. The CDR3 here is CASSIWGGERTGELFF. The CDR3 bases are TGTGCCAGTAGTATCTGGGGGGGCGAGAGGACCGGGGAGCTGTTTTTT. The full variable domain, with the rest looked up from reference TRBV19 and TRBJ2-2, is DGGITQSPKYLFRKEGQNVTLSCEQNLNHDAMYWYRQDPGQGLRLIYYSQIVNDFQKGDIAEGYSVSREKKESFPLTVTSAQKNPTAFYLCASSIWGGERTGELFFGEGSRLTVL.

The rearrangement joins TRBV7-2 to TRBJ2-7; perhaps TRBD1 as D (5 bases). Germline V gives CDR1 SGHTA, CDR2 FQGNSA. The V end was cut by 2 bases, the J end by 2 bases, with 10 bases between. CDR3 size: 14 residues. The CDR3 spells CASSLSRDTYEQYF. CDR3 DNA sequence: TGTGCCAGCAGCTTATCCAGGGATACCTACGAGCAGTACTTC.

The chain links TRBV12-5 to TRBJ2-2; TRBD1 agrees at 10 bases. CDR1 is LGHNT and CDR2 is FRNRAP in the germline V gene. V trimming: 4 bases; J trimming: 7 bases; junction bases outside the gene matches: 9. This CDR3 region has 16 residues. DNA for the CDR3: TGTGCTAGTGGTTATACGACAGGGGGCGATGGCGGGGAGCTGTTTTTT. Translation gives CASGYTTGGDGGELFF.

This chain uses TRBV29-1 with TRBJ1-2; D gene uncertain. The V and J ends lost 7 bases and 8 bases respectively, with 11 bases between them. CDR1 and CDR2 from the germline V gene are SQVTM and ANQGSEA. The CDR3 is made up of 10 amino acids. CDR3 bases: TGCAGCGCCGAAACCGAGGGCTACACCTTC. Translated, it gives CSAETEGYTF.

The genes are TRBV10-3 and TRBJ2-5; D may be TRBD1 (6 bases). V lost 4 bases and J lost 2, with 11 bases in between. The CDR3 is 14 amino acids. Per the germline V gene, CDR1 is ENHRY and CDR2 is SYGVKD. The CDR3 region is CAISVSTGQETQYF. CDR3 DNA sequence: TGTGCCATCAGTGTCTCGACAGGACAAGAGACCCAGTACTTC.

This sequence joins TRBV5-5 and TRBJ2-1; D is unresolved. CDR1 and CDR2 (germline): SGHKS, YYEKEE (reference sequence). The CDR3 is 12 amino acids. V lost 5 bases and J 7 bases, leaving 10 bases between the germline ends. The CDR3: CASSFTLNEQFF. The CDR3 bases are TGTGCCAGCAGTTTTACTCTGAATGAGCAGTTCTTC.

The chain has TRBV9 and TRBJ1-1; no reliable D call. The CDR3 loop spans 14 amino acids. Germline CDR1 SGDLS, CDR2 YYNGEE. The V gene lost 0 bases and the J gene lost 0 bases, with 6 bases spanning the gap. The CDR3 coding sequence is TGTGCCAGCAGCGTAGCTACCATGAACACTGAAGCTTTCTTT. This codes for CASSVATMNTEAFF.